This paragraph reports one T cell receptor beta chain. The antigen remains undetermined. Vbeta (60) and Jbeta (13) primers were used in the PCR. The repertoire was sequenced with immunoSEQ multiplex PCR; TCRdb's copy has only in-frame clones and lacks some. The sample has 65,000 or so clones, 60% to 80% seen once. Trimming shortened V by 3 bases and J by 3 bases, and 12 bases separated the two germline ends. CDR3 size: 14 residues. CDR1 is SGHDT and CDR2 is YYEEEE in the germline V gene. This sample is drawn from a study of cytomegalovirus exposure and HLA in healthy donors. Background on the study: Samples from HLA-typed donors yielded 65 million to 90 million unique TCRs in an early data release. Of some 360 genotyped donors, 65% to 85% clustered with self-reported Caucasian donors.

Unrecorded immune exposures were likely, despite nominal health at sampling. Whole-study results and caveats: In a later analysis, HLA-associated beta chains showed higher expansion and lower generation probabilities than comparable chains.

J is TRBJ2-5 and V is TRBV5-6, with D tentatively TRBD2 (6 bases). This clonotype originated in a man younger than 45 in good health and CMV-seronegative. The sample consisted of PBMCs. CDR3 DNA: TGTGCCAGCAGCTCCGGGACTGGGAAAGAGACCCAGTACTTC. Translating it yields CASSSGTGKETQYF.